A single sample gave rise to the 19 T cell receptor beta chains below, sequenced in a study of T-cell memory formation after mild COVID-19. Via MiXCR, TCRdb re-called the 5' RACE reads, giving one row per CDR3 protein. Of some 250,000 distinct CDR3 sequences listed, more than 8% are singletons. Input material: PBMCs or a T cell subset sorted from them (not recorded which). The receptors stem from a man younger than 30 who had mild COVID-19 (a few samples of this study predate the infection). Cell type and time point are not known.

This clonotype was seen ten or more times. This sequence joins TRBV12-3 or TRBV12-4 and TRBJ1-1; TRBD1 matches 9 bases. With 6 bases clipped from V and 6 bases from J, the junction kept 5 bases outside the gene matches. The CDR3 has 13 amino acids. The CDR3 DNA reads TGTGCCAGCAGGAGACAGGGGGGCCCTGAAGCTTTCTTT. Translated, it gives CASRRQGGPEAFF.

This clonotype occurred a few times. The CDR3 reads CASSLGTGEGVFDEQYF. CDR3 coding DNA: TGTGCCAGCAGCCTTGGGACAGGGGAAGGTGTGTTCGACGAGCAGTACTTC. This chain links TRBV9 with TRBJ2-7; TRBD1 agrees at 10 bases. The CDR3 has 17 residues. With V trimmed by 4 bases and J by 5 bases, 15 bases remained unmatched. Germline V CDR1 and CDR2: SGDLS, YYNGEE.

This clonotype was seen only a few times. The chain carries TRBV4-1 and TRBJ1-6; D ambiguous. Trimming stripped 0 bases from V and 12 bases from J, with 3 bases between. Germline CDR1 MGHRA, CDR2 YSYEKL. CDR3 length: 11 amino acids. CDR3 in amino acids: CASSQEGPLHF. The CDR3 DNA reads as TGCGCCAGCAGCCAAGAGGGACCCCTCCACTTT.

There are a few counts of this clonotype. V usage is TRBV27 and J usage is TRBJ2-6, with TRBD2 as a possible D gene (7 bases). V was pared by 6 bases and J by 0 bases, with 12 bases between. The CDR3 contains 16 residues. Germline assignment: CDR1 MNHEY and CDR2 SMNVEV (reference sequence). The chain's CDR3 is CASRIRGASGANVLTF. CDR3 coding DNA: TGTGCCAGCAGGATACGGGGGGCCTCTGGGGCCAACGTCCTGACTTTC.

This chain joins TRBV28 and TRBJ2-7; 13 bases map to TRBD2. This CDR3 region has 15 residues. Germline loops: CDR1 MDHEN, CDR2 SYDVKM. Trimming removed 4 bases from V and 4 bases from J; junction bases left unmatched: 4. The CDR3 protein is CASSYPGLAGYEQYF. For the CDR3, the DNA is TGTGCCAGCAGTTACCCGGGACTAGCGGGGTACGAGCAGTACTTC.

This clonotype was recorded a few times. V is TRBV27 and J is TRBJ2-3; no clear D. Trimming pared 0 bases from V and 7 bases from J, leaving 8 bases between. CDR1 is MNHEY and CDR2 is SMNVEV in the germline V gene (reference sequence). This CDR3 region has 13 residues. This CDR3 is CASSLSGRNTQYF. CDR3 bases: TGTGCCAGCAGTTTATCGGGTAGGAATACGCAGTATTTT.

This clonotype was seen ten or more times. This chain links TRBV5-1 with TRBJ2-1; D gene ambiguous. This CDR3 is built from 12 residues. Trimming removed 4 bases at V and 6 bases at J, with 8 bases between. Germline values: CDR1 SGHRS, CDR2 YFSETQ. CDR3 in amino acids: CASSGTFNEQFF. The CDR3 DNA sequence: TGCGCCAGCAGCGGAACTTTCAATGAGCAGTTCTTC.

This clonotype has only a few counts. This rearrangement joins TRBV12-3 or TRBV12-4 to TRBJ2-7, with D possibly matching TRBD1 (5 bases). V was cut by 4 bases and J by 1 base, with 17 bases left in between. This CDR3 region has 16 residues. The CDR3 is CASSSHEPTDSYEQYF. The CDR3 DNA is TGTGCCAGCAGTTCCCACGAGCCGACAGATTCCTACGAGCAGTACTTC.

This clonotype occurred many times. V usage is TRBV5-5 and J usage is TRBJ1-1, with 8 nucleotides matching TRBD1. Unmatched junction bases numbered 11, after V lost 6 bases and J lost 1 base. Germline CDR1 reads SGHKS; CDR2 reads YYEKEE (reference sequence). The CDR3 contains 16 residues. The CDR3 nucleotides are TGTGCCAGCACCGCTCTGGACAGGGCCCGGAACACTGAAGCTTTCTTT. Its protein product is CASTALDRARNTEAFF.

This clonotype was seen many times. CDR3 in DNA: TGCGCCAGCACCGCCAAGACAGGGCCTCAGGATACGCAGTATTTT. Translation: CASTAKTGPQDTQYF. This chain links TRBV5-1 with TRBJ2-3; 7 bases match TRBD1. The germline V gene encodes CDR1 SGHRS and CDR2 YFSETQ. J gave up 6 bases and V 6 bases, and 13 bases lay outside the gene matches. This CDR3 has 15 amino acids.

This clonotype occurred a few times. This chain uses TRBV4-3 with TRBJ2-3; D is uncertain. The V gene lost 1 base and the J gene lost 6 bases, with 8 bases spanning the gap. The CDR3 contains 13 residues. Germline V gives CDR1 LGHNA, CDR2 YSLEER. The DNA of the CDR3 is TGCGCCAGCAGCCAAGGAATAGGTGATACGCAGTATTTT. Its protein product is CASSQGIGDTQYF.

This clonotype was detected a few times. The rearrangement joins TRBV2 to TRBJ2-5; D gene unclear. Germline loops: CDR1 SNHLY, CDR2 FYNNEI. The length of the CDR3 is 9 residues. The CDR3 DNA follows: TGTGCTGTAGGTGGGACCCAGTACTTC. It encodes CAVGGTQYF.

This clonotype was observed a few times. The chain links TRBV18 to TRBJ1-1, with D unresolved. CDR3 length: 14 residues. Germline-derived CDR1 and CDR2 are KGHSH and LQKENI. V lost 7 bases and J 5 bases, leaving 17 bases between the germline ends. CDR3 protein: CASFPLGMGTEAFF. CDR3 nucleotides: TGTGCCAGCTTCCCCCTCGGGATGGGGACTGAAGCTTTCTTT.

The chain recombines TRBV19 with TRBJ2-2, with unresolved D. CDR1 is LNHDA and CDR2 is SQIVND in the germline V gene (reference sequence). The CDR3 totals 13 residues. Trimming cost V 6 bases and J 6 bases, with 11 bases left between them. The CDR3 here is CASSLIAAGELFF. In DNA form, the CDR3 reads TGTGCCAGTAGCCTTATTGCGGCCGGGGAGCTGTTTTTT.

This clonotype was seen a few times. V and J are TRBV6-2 or TRBV6-3 and TRBJ2-7; D remains unclear. Between the trimmed V and J ends, which lost 0 bases and 12 bases, there was a span of 12 bases. Per germline, CDR1 MNHEY and CDR2 SVGEGT. The CDR3 is made up of 12 amino acids. The CDR3 DNA follows: TGTGCCAGCAGTTACTCTATGAGGAATCTGTACGTC. Translation gives CASSYSMRNLYV.

This chain links TRBV9 with TRBJ2-7, with 9 positions matching TRBD1. Germline V lookup: CDR1 SGDLS, CDR2 YYNGEE. There are 15 residues in the CDR3. V shed 0 bases, J shed 5 bases, and the junction held 6 bases outside the gene matches. The CDR3 protein is CASSVEGTGYNEQYF. The CDR3 DNA sequence: TGTGCCAGCAGCGTAGAGGGGACAGGGTACAACGAGCAGTACTTC.

This clonotype was seen a handful of times. The chain combines TRBV9 with TRBJ2-7, with D perhaps TRBD1 or TRBD2 (7 bases each). The CDR3 spans 14 residues. Germline CDR1 reads SGDLS; CDR2 reads YYNGEE. V lost 0 bases and J lost 4, with 11 bases in between. CDR3 in amino acids: CASSVGEGAYEQYF. The CDR3, as DNA: TGTGCCAGCAGCGTAGGGGAGGGGGCATACGAGCAGTACTTC.

This clonotype was picked up a small number of times. The rearrangement links TRBV12-3 or TRBV12-4 to TRBJ1-1; weak D call: TRBD1 (6 bases). V lost 5 bases and J lost 7, with 17 bases in between. The CDR3 contains 14 residues. CDR3 sequence (DNA): TGTGCCAGCAGTCCCGGGTTGGTAGGGGGTGAAGCTTTCTTT. Translating it yields CASSPGLVGGEAFF.

The chain recombines TRBV7-2 with TRBJ2-2; D is tentatively TRBD1 or TRBD2 (6 bases each). Germline V gene lookup returns CDR1 SGHTA and CDR2 FQGNSA. The length of the CDR3 is 17 residues. The ends were cut back, 2 bases at V and 3 bases at J, with 16 bases in the middle. The CDR3 nucleotides are TGTGCCAGCAGCTTATGGGGGCGGGGTCTTGACACCGGGGAGCTGTTTTTT. Its protein product is CASSLWGRGLDTGELFF.